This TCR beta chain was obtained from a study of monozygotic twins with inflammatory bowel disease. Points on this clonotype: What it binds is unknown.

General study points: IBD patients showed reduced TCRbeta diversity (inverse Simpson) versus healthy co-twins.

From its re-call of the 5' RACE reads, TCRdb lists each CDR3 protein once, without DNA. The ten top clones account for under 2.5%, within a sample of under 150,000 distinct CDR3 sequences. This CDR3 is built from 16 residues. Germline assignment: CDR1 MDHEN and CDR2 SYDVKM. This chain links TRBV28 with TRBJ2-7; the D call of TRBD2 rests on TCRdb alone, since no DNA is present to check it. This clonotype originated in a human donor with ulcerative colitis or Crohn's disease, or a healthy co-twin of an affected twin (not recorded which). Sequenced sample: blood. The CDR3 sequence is CASRHPRAGETYEQYF.